This T cell receptor (beta chain) is from a study of vaccination and CD4 T cells after COVID-19. Across the study: The study collected post-vaccine samples a median approximately 70 days after dose two, with a range of 14 to 241. Study-level findings and limits: Within the convalescent patients, spike mono-reactivity was found in 304 of 307 vaccine-specific clones.

Sequencing of cultured CD4+ T cell DNA used the Oncomine TCR Beta short-read assay. TCRdb analysed the PCR reads with MiXCR anew, one entry per CDR3 protein. This sample yields 24,000 or so distinct CDR3 sequences, of which under 65% are seen a single time; around 2.7% belongs to the top ten. As concerns this clonotype: The antigen is unknown.

The sample's treatment: 10-day PBMC culture with coronavirus spike peptide pools or control peptides (ViraFEST assay). PCR positivity was dated March to December 2020, before US Alpha, Beta and Delta variants. The germline V and J ends were trimmed by 4 bases and 2 bases, with 6 bases remaining between them. The CDR3 covers 12 residues. Germline CDR1 SGHTA, CDR2 FQGNSA. The chain couples TRBV7-2 to TRBJ2-7; D call uncertain. The sequence was obtained from a human donor who had recovered from COVID-19. Sequences were obtained from CD4+ T cells from blood, cultured in vitro. The CDR3 coding sequence is TGTGCCAGCAGCTCACTCCCCTACGAGCAGTACTTC. Translating gives CASSSLPYEQYF.